The rows below give T cell receptor beta chains drawn from one sample of a study of cytomegalovirus exposure and HLA in healthy donors. Data came from immunoSEQ multiplex PCR; TCRdb stores just in-frame clones and leaves some out. The repertoire has about 130,000 clones, approximately 80% of them found once; the top ten carry 1%. The sample comprised PBMCs. Receptor source: a man aged 35 to 55 in good health and CMV-seronegative. The conserved cysteine and the conserved F or W are not part of the CDR3 here.

CDR3aa	v_gene	j_gene	len
ASSESDLRGTQY	TRBV6-1	TRBJ2-5	12
ASSTQQEVVGNTIY	TRBV7-2	TRBJ1-3	14
ASRGQGIWGNEQF	TRBV5-6	TRBJ2-1	13
ASSSIAGGSHEQY	TRBV28	TRBJ2-7	13
ASTPEAGEQF	TRBV6-6	TRBJ2-1	10
ASSPGGPQETQY	TRBV28	TRBJ2-5	12
ASSLDLGLANTDTQY	TRBV5-6	TRBJ2-3	15
ASSSQTGGGYGYT	TRBV27	TRBJ1-2	13
ASSLYSGQGKQTQY	TRBV5-8	TRBJ2-5	14
ASSPDAGQETQY	TRBV18	TRBJ2-5	12
ASSWSGTSSYEQY	TRBV7-2	TRBJ2-7	13
ASSLRWQGETQY	TRBV27	TRBJ2-5	12
ASSLAQRLTGELF	TRBV7-9	TRBJ2-2	13
ASSLALLEGGYT	TRBV7-9	TRBJ1-2	12
ASETGGGEKMF	TRBV6-1	TRBJ1-4	11
SVEAGDGTDTQY	TRBV29-1	TRBJ2-3	12
ARSLAEQIHSNQPQH	TRBV5-3	TRBJ1-5	15
ASSLGGQGANYGYT	TRBV7-9	TRBJ1-2	14
AISESIRDRGSRTDTQY	TRBV10-3	TRBJ2-3	17
ASSLVQGASYEQY	TRBV28	TRBJ2-7	13
ASSFVNYGYT	TRBV14	TRBJ1-2	10
AISVSRDRETQY	TRBV10-3	TRBJ2-5	12
ASSPQLAGAGRTQY	TRBV18	TRBJ2-5	14
ASGLGPGLYNEQF	TRBV12-5	TRBJ2-1	13
ASSVRQGVRRQETQY	TRBV7-6	TRBJ2-5	15
ASSPLDSGTGSEQY	TRBV5-1	TRBJ2-7	14
SAGTGGGYT	TRBV20-1	TRBJ1-2	9
ASSLLEGAGAF	TRBV5-1	TRBJ1-1	11
ASSSGQNQPQH	TRBV18	TRBJ1-5	11
ASHHLGAEHQY	TRBV28	TRBJ2-4	11
ASSQVALASYNEQF	TRBV4-2	TRBJ2-1	14
ASSLGQGGYGYT	TRBV28	TRBJ1-2	12
ASSLAVSYNEQF	TRBV11-2	TRBJ2-1	12
ASRGLLGQY	TRBV2	TRBJ2-7	9
ASRTSAGELF	TRBV2	TRBJ2-2	10
SVESGINTGELF	TRBV29-1	TRBJ2-2	12
ASETRAIRNEQF	TRBV10-2	TRBJ2-1	12
ASSYSTDNYGYT	TRBV6-5	TRBJ1-2	12
ASRRGSGEQY	TRBV2	TRBJ2-7	10
ASSPGTSGNTGELF	TRBV5-1	TRBJ2-2	14
ASSAHRGFNEQF	TRBV25-1	TRBJ2-1	12
ASSLRQGDGKLF	TRBV28	TRBJ1-4	12
ASSQLTGIPKETQY	TRBV14	TRBJ2-5	14
ASTYPGQGGYGYT	TRBV6-1	TRBJ1-2	13
ASSFRQGGADEKLF	TRBV5-1	TRBJ1-4	14